This TCR beta chain was identified during a study of PD-1 blockade in mismatch repair-deficient tumors. Study information: All were previously treated, progressing patients with some twelve mismatch repair-deficient cancer types.

The V and J ends lost 3 bases and 8 bases respectively, with 13 bases between them. The length of the CDR3 is 12 residues. Germline values: CDR1 GTSNPN, CDR2 SVGIG (reference sequence). Study results and caveats: Tumor-resident clones, often absent from pretreatment blood, expanded after pembrolizumab and then contracted.

The TCR-sequenced patients were a few responders to pembrolizumab. Clones were sequenced by immunoSEQ multiplex PCR, and TCRdb holds only the in-frame ones, with some missing. Seen here are some 120,000 clones, roughly 86% observed once, and the top ten hold about 12%. Concerning this clone itself: The target antigen is unknown.

This receptor was identified in an adult with mismatch repair-deficient cancer. V gene TRBV30 combines with J gene TRBJ1-2; D not resolved. The sequencing used peripheral blood, collected 70 to 73 weeks after starting pembrolizumab. Here the CDR3 reads CAWSGETSGYTF. CDR3 nucleotides: TGTGCCTGGAGCGGGGAAACCAGCGGCTACACCTTC.